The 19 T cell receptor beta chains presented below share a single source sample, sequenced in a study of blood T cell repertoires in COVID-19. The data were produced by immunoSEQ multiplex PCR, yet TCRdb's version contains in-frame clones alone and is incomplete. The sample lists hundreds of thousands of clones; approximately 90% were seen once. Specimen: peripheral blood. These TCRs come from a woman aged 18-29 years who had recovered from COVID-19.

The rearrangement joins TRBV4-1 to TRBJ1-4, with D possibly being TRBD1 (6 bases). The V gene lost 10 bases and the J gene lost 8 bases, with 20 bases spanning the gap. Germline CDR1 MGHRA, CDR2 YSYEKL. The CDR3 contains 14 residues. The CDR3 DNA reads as TGCGCCACCTCCGGGGGGGCAGGGTTGGAAAAACTGTTTTTT. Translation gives CATSGGAGLEKLFF.

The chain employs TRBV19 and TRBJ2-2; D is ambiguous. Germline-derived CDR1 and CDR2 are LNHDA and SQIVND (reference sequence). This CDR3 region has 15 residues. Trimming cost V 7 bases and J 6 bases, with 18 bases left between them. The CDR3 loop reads CASTPPRSWPGELFF. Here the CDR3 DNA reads TGTGCCAGTACCCCACCTAGAAGTTGGCCCGGGGAGCTGTTTTTT.

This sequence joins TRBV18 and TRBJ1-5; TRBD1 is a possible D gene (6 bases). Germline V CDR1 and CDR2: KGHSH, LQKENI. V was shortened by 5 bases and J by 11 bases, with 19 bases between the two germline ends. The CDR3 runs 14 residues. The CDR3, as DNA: TGTGCCAGCTCAGGGGGCAGGGCCCTTTTGGCCCAGCATTTT. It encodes CASSGGRALLAQHF.

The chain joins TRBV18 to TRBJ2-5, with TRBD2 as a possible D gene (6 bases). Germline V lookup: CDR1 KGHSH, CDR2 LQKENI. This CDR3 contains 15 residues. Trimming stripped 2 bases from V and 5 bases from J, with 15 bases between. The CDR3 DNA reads TGTGCCAGCTCACCAATGGAGGGTGCCTTGGAGACCCAGTACTTC. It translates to CASSPMEGALETQYF. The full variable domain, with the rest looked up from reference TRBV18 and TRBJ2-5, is NAGVMQNPRHLVRRRGQEARLRCSPMKGHSHVYWYRQLPEEGLKFMVYLQKENIIDESGMPKERFSAEFPKEGPSILRIQQVVRGDSAAYFCASSPMEGALETQYFGPGTRLLVL.

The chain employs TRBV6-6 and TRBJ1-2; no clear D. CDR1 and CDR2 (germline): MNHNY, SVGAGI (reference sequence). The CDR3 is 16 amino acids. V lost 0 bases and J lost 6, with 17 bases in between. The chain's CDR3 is CASSYSMVPGENGYTF. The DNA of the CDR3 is TGTGCCAGCAGTTACTCGATGGTCCCAGGCGAGAATGGCTACACCTTC.

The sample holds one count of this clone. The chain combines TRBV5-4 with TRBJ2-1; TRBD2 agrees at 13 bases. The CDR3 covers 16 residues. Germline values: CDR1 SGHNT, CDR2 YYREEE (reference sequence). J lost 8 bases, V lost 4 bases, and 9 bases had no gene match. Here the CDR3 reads CASSLKLAGGPDEQFF. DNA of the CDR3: TGTGCCAGCAGCCTAAAACTAGCGGGAGGGCCGGATGAGCAGTTCTTC.

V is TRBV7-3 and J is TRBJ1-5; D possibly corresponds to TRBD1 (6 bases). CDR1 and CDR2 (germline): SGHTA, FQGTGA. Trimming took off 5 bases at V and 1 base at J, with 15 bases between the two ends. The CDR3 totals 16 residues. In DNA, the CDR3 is TGTGCCAGCAGCACCTCACAGGGTGGGAGCAATCAGCCCCAGCATTTT. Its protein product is CASSTSQGGSNQPQHF. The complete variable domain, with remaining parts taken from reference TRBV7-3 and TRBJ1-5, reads GAGVSQTPSNKVTEKGKYVELRCDPISGHTALYWYRQSLGQGPEFLIYFQGTGAADDSGLPNDRFFAVRPEGSVSTLKIQRTERGDSAVYLCASSTSQGGSNQPQHFGDGTRLSIL.

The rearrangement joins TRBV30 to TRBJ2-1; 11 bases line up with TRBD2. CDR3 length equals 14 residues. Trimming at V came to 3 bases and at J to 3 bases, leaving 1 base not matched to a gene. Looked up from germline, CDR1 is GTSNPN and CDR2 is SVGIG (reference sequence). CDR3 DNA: TGTGCCTGGAGCGGGACTAGCGGCTACAATGAGCAGTTCTTC. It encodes CAWSGTSGYNEQFF.

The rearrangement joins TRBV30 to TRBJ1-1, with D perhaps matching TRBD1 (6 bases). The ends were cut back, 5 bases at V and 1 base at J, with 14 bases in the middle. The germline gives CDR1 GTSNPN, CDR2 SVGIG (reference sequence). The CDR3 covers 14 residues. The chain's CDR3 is CAWHWTVWNTEAFF. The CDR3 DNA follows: TGTGCCTGGCACTGGACAGTCTGGAACACTGAAGCTTTCTTT.

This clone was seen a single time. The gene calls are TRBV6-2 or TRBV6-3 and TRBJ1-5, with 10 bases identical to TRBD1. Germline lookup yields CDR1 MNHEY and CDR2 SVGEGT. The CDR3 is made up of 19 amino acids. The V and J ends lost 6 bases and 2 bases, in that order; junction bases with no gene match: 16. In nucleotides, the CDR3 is TGTGCCAGCAGACCTATATGGAGTACCGGGACAGGGGGCAATCAGCCCCAGCATTTT. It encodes CASRPIWSTGTGGNQPQHF.

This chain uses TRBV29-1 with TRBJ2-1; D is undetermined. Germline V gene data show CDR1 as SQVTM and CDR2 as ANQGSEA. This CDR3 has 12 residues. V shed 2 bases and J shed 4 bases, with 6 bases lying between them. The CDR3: CSVETAYNEQFF. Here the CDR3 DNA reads TGCAGCGTTGAAACCGCGTACAATGAGCAGTTCTTC.

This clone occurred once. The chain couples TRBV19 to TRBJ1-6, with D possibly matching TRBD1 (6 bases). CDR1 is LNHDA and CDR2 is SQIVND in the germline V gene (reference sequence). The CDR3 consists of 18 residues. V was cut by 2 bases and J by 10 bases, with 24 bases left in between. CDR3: CASSIRGDGGPRGSPLHF. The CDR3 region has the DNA TGTGCCAGTAGTATAAGGGGCGACGGGGGCCCGCGGGGGTCACCCCTCCACTTT.

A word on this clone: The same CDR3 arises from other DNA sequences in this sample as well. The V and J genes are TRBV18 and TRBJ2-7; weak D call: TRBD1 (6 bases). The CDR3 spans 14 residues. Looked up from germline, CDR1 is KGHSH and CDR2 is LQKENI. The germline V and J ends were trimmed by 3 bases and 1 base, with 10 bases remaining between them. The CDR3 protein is CASSPTGSSYEQYF. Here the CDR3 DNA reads TGTGCCAGCTCACCTACAGGGAGTTCCTACGAGCAGTACTTC.

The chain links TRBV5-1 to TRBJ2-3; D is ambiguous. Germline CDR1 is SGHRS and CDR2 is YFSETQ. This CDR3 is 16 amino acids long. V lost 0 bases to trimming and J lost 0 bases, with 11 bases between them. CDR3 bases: TGCGCCAGCAGCTTGGTTATGACTGGGAGCACAGATACGCAGTATTTT. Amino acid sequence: CASSLVMTGSTDTQYF.

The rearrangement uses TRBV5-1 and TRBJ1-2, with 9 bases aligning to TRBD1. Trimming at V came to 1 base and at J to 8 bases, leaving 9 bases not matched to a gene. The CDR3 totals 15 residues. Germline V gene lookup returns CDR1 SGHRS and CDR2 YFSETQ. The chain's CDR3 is CASSLRQGGSSGYTF. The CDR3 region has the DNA TGCGCCAGCAGCTTGAGACAGGGGGGGAGCTCCGGCTACACCTTC.

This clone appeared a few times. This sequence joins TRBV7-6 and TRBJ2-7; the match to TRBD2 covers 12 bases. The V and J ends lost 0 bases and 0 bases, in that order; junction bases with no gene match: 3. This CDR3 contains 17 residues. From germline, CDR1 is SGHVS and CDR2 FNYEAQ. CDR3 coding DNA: TGTGCCAGCAGCTTAGCGAGACTAGCGGGAGACTCCTACGAGCAGTACTTC. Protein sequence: CASSLARLAGDSYEQYF.

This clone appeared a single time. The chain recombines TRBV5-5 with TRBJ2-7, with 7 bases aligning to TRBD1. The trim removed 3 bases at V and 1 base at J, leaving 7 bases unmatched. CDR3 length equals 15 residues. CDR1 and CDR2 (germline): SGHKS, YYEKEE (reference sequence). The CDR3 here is CASSSYRGLSYEQYF. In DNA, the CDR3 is TGTGCCAGCAGCTCCTACAGGGGCCTTTCCTACGAGCAGTACTTC.

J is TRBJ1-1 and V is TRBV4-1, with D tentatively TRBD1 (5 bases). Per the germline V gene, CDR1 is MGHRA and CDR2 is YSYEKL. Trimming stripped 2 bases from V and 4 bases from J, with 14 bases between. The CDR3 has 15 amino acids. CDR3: CASSQSLRGSTEAFF. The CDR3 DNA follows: TGCGCCAGCAGCCAATCCTTACGGGGGAGCACTGAAGCTTTCTTT.

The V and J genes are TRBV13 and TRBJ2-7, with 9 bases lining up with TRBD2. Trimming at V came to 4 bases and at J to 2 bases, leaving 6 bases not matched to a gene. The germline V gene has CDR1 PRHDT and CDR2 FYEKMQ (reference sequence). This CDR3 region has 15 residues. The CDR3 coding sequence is TGTGCCAGCAGCTGGGGGGTAGCGGGAGCCTACGAGCAGTACTTC. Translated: CASSWGVAGAYEQYF. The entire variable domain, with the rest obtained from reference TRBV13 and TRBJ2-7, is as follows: AAGVIQSPRHLIKEKRETATLKCYPIPRHDTVYWYQQGPGQDPQFLISFYEKMQSDKGSIPDRFSAQQFSDYHSELNMSSLELGDSALYFCASSWGVAGAYEQYFGPGTRLTVT.